These 25 T cell receptor beta chains were all obtained from the same sample, sequenced in a study of blood T cell repertoires in COVID-19. Sequenced by immunoSEQ multiplex PCR; TCRdb stores in-frame clones only, minus some. The table records 250,000 to 350,000 clones, approximately 83% of them present only once. Sequencing used PBMCs or T cells enriched from blood (not recorded which). The receptors were sampled from a woman in her twenties or thirties who had recovered from COVID-19.

This chain joins TRBV9 and TRBJ2-1, with 10 nucleotides matching TRBD1. Trimming cost V 5 bases and J 9 bases; bases outside gene matches: 14. The CDR3 runs 16 residues. Germline-derived CDR1 and CDR2 are SGDLS and YYNGEE. This chain's CDR3 is CASSGLGTGADGEQFF. In nucleotides, the CDR3 is TGTGCCAGCAGTGGGTTGGGGACAGGGGCTGATGGTGAGCAGTTCTTC.

The rearrangement joins TRBV28 to TRBJ1-5, with D unresolved. This CDR3 region has 14 residues. From germline, CDR1 is MDHEN and CDR2 SYDVKM. Trimming pared 3 bases from V and 4 bases from J, leaving 10 bases between. The CDR3 spells CASSFEQFNQPQHF. DNA of the CDR3: TGTGCCAGCAGTTTTGAACAGTTTAATCAGCCCCAGCATTTT.

The chain carries TRBV11-1 and TRBJ2-7; 13 bases line up with TRBD2. Germline trimming cut 6 bases from V and 3 bases from J; bases unmatched to any gene: 5. Germline values: CDR1 SGHAT, CDR2 FQDESV (reference sequence). The CDR3 is 15 amino acids. CDR3 sequence: CASRLAGGPIYEQYF. The DNA of the CDR3 is TGTGCCAGCAGACTAGCGGGAGGGCCGATCTACGAGCAGTACTTC. Variable domain in full (rest from reference TRBV11-1 and TRBJ2-7): EAEVAQSPRYKITEKSQAVAFWCDPISGHATLYWYRQILGQGPELLVQFQDESVVDDSQLPKDRFSAERLKGVDSTLKIQPAELGDSAMYLCASRLAGGPIYEQYFGPGTRLTVT.

Details on this clone: The sample carries other DNA sequences with the same CDR3. The rearrangement links TRBV28 to TRBJ2-7; D is unclear. The CDR3 has 11 residues. Trimming pared 4 bases from V and 4 bases from J, leaving 5 bases between. CDR1 and CDR2 from the germline V gene are MDHEN and SYDVKM. This chain's CDR3 is CASSSPYEQYF. CDR3 in DNA: TGTGCCAGCAGTTCCCCGTACGAGCAGTACTTC.

The chain links TRBV6-5 to TRBJ2-1; 9 bases are shared with TRBD1. The CDR3 spans 13 residues. J was trimmed by 6 bases and V by 8 bases; bases with no gene match: 5. Germline lookup yields CDR1 MNHEY and CDR2 SVGAGI. CDR3 DNA sequence: TGTGCCAGCTCTACAGGGGGCATCAATGAGCAGTTCTTC. Its protein product is CASSTGGINEQFF.

V gene TRBV5-6 combines with J gene TRBJ1-1; possibly TRBD1 for D (6 bases). The CDR3 contains 14 residues. Germline V gives CDR1 SGHDT, CDR2 YYEEEE. Trimming pared 0 bases from V and 7 bases from J, leaving 13 bases between. CDR3 nucleotide sequence: TGTGCCAGCAGCTTGGTAGGGGTAGGGGGTGAAGCTTTCTTT. Residues: CASSLVGVGGEAFF.

The rearrangement links TRBV20-1 to TRBJ2-5; D not resolved. V was pared by 3 bases and J by 3 bases, with 5 bases between. The CDR3 loop spans 11 amino acids. Germline V gene data show CDR1 as DFQATT and CDR2 as SNEGSKA (reference sequence). In DNA, the CDR3 is TGCAGTGCTAGTCAGGAAGAGACCCAGTACTTC. Translated, it gives CSASQEETQYF.

V usage is TRBV7-9 and J usage is TRBJ1-2; 7 bases map to TRBD1. Looked up from germline, CDR1 is SEHNR and CDR2 is FQNEAQ (reference sequence). V dropped 5 bases and J dropped 3; count of bases not matched to a gene: 3. CDR3 length: 13 amino acids. CDR3 nucleotide sequence: TGTGCCAGCAGCCCCGGGACAGACTATGGCTACACCTTC. It codes for CASSPGTDYGYTF.

In this sample, this clone turned up a few times. V is TRBV19 and J is TRBJ1-1; 8 bases match TRBD1. CDR3 length equals 13 residues. V shed 6 bases, J shed 7 bases, and the junction held 7 bases outside the gene matches. Germline V lookup: CDR1 LNHDA, CDR2 SQIVND (reference sequence). In DNA, the CDR3 is TGTGCCAGTAGCAAGGGGGACAGGCTTGAAGCTTTCTTT. Protein sequence: CASSKGDRLEAFF.

The CDR3 spells CASSKGTGENQPQHF. The DNA of the CDR3 is TGTGCCAGTAGTAAGGGGACAGGGGAGAATCAGCCCCAGCATTTT. The chain combines TRBV19 with TRBJ1-5, with TRBD1 matching 10 bases. This CDR3 is built from 15 residues. The V and J ends lost 4 bases and 4 bases, in that order; junction bases with no gene match: 4. From germline, CDR1 is LNHDA and CDR2 SQIVND (reference sequence).

This sequence joins TRBV6-4 and TRBJ1-6; D gene unclear. Trimming removed 5 bases from V and 4 bases from J, with 6 bases in between. Germline loops: CDR1 MRHNA, CDR2 SNTAGT. This CDR3 is 13 amino acids long. The DNA of the CDR3 is TGTGCCAGCAGTCCACGGTATAATTCACCCCTCCACTTT. This codes for CASSPRYNSPLHF.

The J gene is TRBJ2-7, the V gene TRBV9; D might be TRBD2 (7 bases). The CDR3 totals 14 residues. Trimming removed 4 bases at V and 5 bases at J, with 16 bases between. CDR1 and CDR2 (germline): SGDLS, YYNGEE. The CDR3 coding sequence is TGTGCCAGCAGCCCGAGAGGGGGGGCTAACGAGCAGTACTTC. Its protein product is CASSPRGGANEQYF.

This clone has just one count. J is TRBJ2-1 and V is TRBV28; 10 nucleotides line up with TRBD2. Per the germline V gene, CDR1 is MDHEN and CDR2 is SYDVKM. The V segment lost 4 bases and the J segment 9 bases; nucleotides outside the gene matches: 6. The CDR3 runs to 14 residues. CDR3 residues: CASSSLAGAIEQFF. The CDR3 nucleotides are TGTGCCAGCAGTTCGCTAGCGGGAGCTATTGAGCAGTTCTTC. Using reference TRBV28 and TRBJ2-1 for the parts outside the CDR3, the full variable domain is DVKVTQSSRYLVKRTGEKVFLECVQDMDHENMFWYRQDPGLGLRLIYFSYDVKMKEKGDIPEGYSVSREKKERFSLILESASTNQTSMYLCASSSLAGAIEQFFGPGTRLTVL.

This chain joins TRBV13 and TRBJ2-7; TRBD2 aligns across 10 bases. With 5 bases clipped from V and 1 base from J, the junction kept 2 bases outside the gene matches. Per germline, CDR1 PRHDT and CDR2 FYEKMQ (reference sequence). CDR3 length: 14 amino acids. The CDR3 coding sequence is TGTGCCAGCAGCGGGGGACTAGCGTCCTACGAGCAGTACTTC. Protein: CASSGGLASYEQYF.

The chain is built from TRBV2 and TRBJ2-1, with D possibly matching TRBD2 (5 bases). With 3 bases removed from V and 3 bases from J, the gap between germline ends came to 12 bases. CDR1 and CDR2 (germline): SNHLY, FYNNEI. This CDR3 comprises 15 residues. The CDR3 DNA sequence: TGTGCCAGCAGTGATTCGGGATATCGCTACAATGAGCAGTTCTTC. It specifies CASSDSGYRYNEQFF.

This sequence joins TRBV27 and TRBJ2-1, with a weak D call TRBD1 (5 bases). Germline lookup yields CDR1 MNHEY and CDR2 SMNVEV (reference sequence). V dropped 9 bases and J dropped 6 bases, with 15 bases sitting between them. The CDR3 is made up of 13 amino acids. The CDR3 spells CASRIDQGNEQFF. For the CDR3, the DNA is TGTGCCAGTAGAATAGACCAGGGCAATGAGCAGTTCTTC.

In its sample, this clone was seen once. The chain has TRBV19 and TRBJ2-1; TRBD1 matches at 9 bases. CDR3 length equals 15 residues. Germline loops: CDR1 LNHDA, CDR2 SQIVND (reference sequence). V lost 4 bases, J lost 5 bases, and 6 bases stayed unmatched. The CDR3 bases are TGTGCCAGTAGTAGCCGGGACAGGGTCCACAATGAGCAGTTCTTC. Protein product: CASSSRDRVHNEQFF. Full variable domain (remainder filled in from reference TRBV19 and TRBJ2-1): DGGITQSPKYLFRKEGQNVTLSCEQNLNHDAMYWYRQDPGQGLRLIYYSQIVNDFQKGDIAEGYSVSREKKESFPLTVTSAQKNPTAFYLCASSSRDRVHNEQFFGPGTRLTVL.

The chain recombines TRBV5-6 with TRBJ2-3; a weak D match, TRBD1 (5 bases). Per germline, CDR1 SGHDT and CDR2 YYEEEE. The CDR3 has 17 residues. V lost 7 bases and J lost 2, with 23 bases in between. The DNA for the CDR3 is TGTGCCAGCTTCCTTAGGGCAGGGTTGTGGGTCACAGATACGCAGTATTTT. Translation gives CASFLRAGLWVTDTQYF.

The chain joins TRBV6-1 to TRBJ2-7, with a weak D call TRBD2 (6 bases). This CDR3 is built from 15 residues. With 3 bases removed from V and 3 bases from J, the gap between germline ends came to 15 bases. Germline CDR1 is MNHNS and CDR2 is SASEGT. CDR3 region: CASSEVYGEDYEQYF. The CDR3 DNA follows: TGTGCCAGCAGTGAGGTTTACGGGGAGGACTACGAGCAGTACTTC.

V usage is TRBV9 and J usage is TRBJ2-7; D is possibly TRBD2 (5 bases). Germline CDR1 and CDR2: SGDLS and YYNGEE. This CDR3 region has 16 residues. Trimming shortened V by 0 bases and J by 5 bases, and 18 bases separated the two germline ends. Written as DNA, the CDR3 is TGTGCCAGCAGCGTAGCGGACGGAGGATTGAGGGACGAGCAGTACTTC. It encodes CASSVADGGLRDEQYF.

The chain links TRBV7-2 to TRBJ2-2; tentative D call: TRBD2 (5 bases). This CDR3 region has 14 residues. Trimming removed 4 bases from V and 5 bases from J, with 11 bases in between. The germline V gene has CDR1 SGHTA and CDR2 FQGNSA. This CDR3 is CASSSTRGTGELFF. CDR3 nucleotide sequence: TGTGCCAGCAGCTCGACTCGCGGGACCGGGGAGCTGTTTTTT.

The chain carries TRBV30 and TRBJ2-5; 9 bases map to TRBD1. The CDR3 contains 15 residues. The J segment lost 4 bases and the V segment lost 2 bases, leaving 8 bases of the junction unmatched. Germline loops: CDR1 GTSNPN, CDR2 SVGIG (reference sequence). The CDR3 nucleotides read TGTGCCTGGAGTTTTAGGGACAGGGTTTCAGAGACCCAGTACTTC. Its protein is CAWSFRDRVSETQYF.

This chain joins TRBV7-9 and TRBJ1-2, with TRBD1 matching 9 bases. The CDR3 consists of 14 residues. Germline V gene sequence: CDR1 SEHNR, CDR2 FQNEAQ (reference sequence). Trimming removed 5 bases from V and 7 bases from J; junction bases left unmatched: 8. CDR3: CASSALTGGAGYTF. The CDR3 DNA reads TGTGCCAGCAGCGCGTTGACAGGGGGTGCTGGCTACACCTTC.

The chain recombines TRBV7-2 with TRBJ2-7; 8 bases are shared with TRBD1. CDR3 length equals 16 residues. Looked up from germline, CDR1 is SGHTA and CDR2 is FQGNSA. V shed 1 base and J 6 bases; nucleotides not matched to a gene: 11. The chain's CDR3 is CASSLGLARGRREQYF. As DNA, the CDR3 is TGTGCCAGCAGCTTAGGACTGGCCAGGGGGCGCCGCGAGCAGTACTTC.

The chain has TRBV4-1 and TRBJ2-1; D perhaps matches TRBD2 (6 bases). Germline V gives CDR1 MGHRA, CDR2 YSYEKL. Between the trimmed V and J ends, which lost 4 bases and 2 bases, there was a span of 24 bases. This CDR3 region has 19 residues. This CDR3 is CASSPHQSEGYIPYNEQFF. The CDR3 region has the DNA TGCGCCAGCAGCCCTCACCAGTCGGAGGGTTACATCCCCTACAATGAGCAGTTCTTC.